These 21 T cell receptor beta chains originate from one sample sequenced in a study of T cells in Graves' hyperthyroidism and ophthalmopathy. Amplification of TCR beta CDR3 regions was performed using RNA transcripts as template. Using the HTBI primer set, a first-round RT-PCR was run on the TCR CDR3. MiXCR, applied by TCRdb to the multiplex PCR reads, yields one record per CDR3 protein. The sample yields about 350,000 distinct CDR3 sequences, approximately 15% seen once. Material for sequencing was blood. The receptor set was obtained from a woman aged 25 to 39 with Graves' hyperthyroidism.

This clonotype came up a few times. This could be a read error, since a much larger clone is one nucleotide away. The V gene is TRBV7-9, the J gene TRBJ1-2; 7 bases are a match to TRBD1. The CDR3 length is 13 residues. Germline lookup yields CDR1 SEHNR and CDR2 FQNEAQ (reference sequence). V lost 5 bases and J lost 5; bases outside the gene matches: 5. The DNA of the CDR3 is TGTGCCAGCAGCAGAGTACAGGGGTATGGCTACACCTTC. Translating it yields CASSRVQGYGYTF.

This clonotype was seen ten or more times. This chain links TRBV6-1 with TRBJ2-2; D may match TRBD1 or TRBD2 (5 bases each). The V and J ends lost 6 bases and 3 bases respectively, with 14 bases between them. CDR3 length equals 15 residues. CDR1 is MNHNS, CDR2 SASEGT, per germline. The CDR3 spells CASRPGPTDTGELFF. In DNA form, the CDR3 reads TGTGCCAGCAGACCGGGACCGACGGACACCGGGGAGCTGTTTTTT.

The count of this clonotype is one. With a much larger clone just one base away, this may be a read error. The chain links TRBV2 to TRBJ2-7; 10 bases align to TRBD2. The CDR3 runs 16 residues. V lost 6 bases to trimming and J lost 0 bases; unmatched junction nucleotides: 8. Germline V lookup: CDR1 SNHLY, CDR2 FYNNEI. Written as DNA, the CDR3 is TGTGCCAGCAGCGGGACTAGCGAGAGTCCCTCCTACGAGCAGTACTTC. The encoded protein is CASSGTSESPSYEQYF.

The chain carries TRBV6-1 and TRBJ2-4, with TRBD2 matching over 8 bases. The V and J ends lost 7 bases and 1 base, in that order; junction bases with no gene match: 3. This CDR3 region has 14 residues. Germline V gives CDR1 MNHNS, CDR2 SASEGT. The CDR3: CASTPGGAKNIQYF. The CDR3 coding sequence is TGTGCCAGCACCCCGGGAGGGGCCAAAAACATTCAGTACTTC.

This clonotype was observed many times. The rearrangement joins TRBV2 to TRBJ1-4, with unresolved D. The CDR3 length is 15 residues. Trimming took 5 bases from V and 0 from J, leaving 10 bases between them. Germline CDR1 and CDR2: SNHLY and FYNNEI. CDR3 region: CASSIRRTTNEKLFF. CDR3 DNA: TGTGCCAGCAGTATCCGCAGGACAACTAATGAAAAACTGTTTTTT.

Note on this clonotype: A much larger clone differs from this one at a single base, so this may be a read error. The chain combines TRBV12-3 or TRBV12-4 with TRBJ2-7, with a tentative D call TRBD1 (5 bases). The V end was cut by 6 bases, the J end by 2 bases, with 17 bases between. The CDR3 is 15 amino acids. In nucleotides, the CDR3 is TGTGCCAGCAGACCATTTGGGGCTTTCACCTACGAGCAGTACTTC. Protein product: CASRPFGAFTYEQYF.

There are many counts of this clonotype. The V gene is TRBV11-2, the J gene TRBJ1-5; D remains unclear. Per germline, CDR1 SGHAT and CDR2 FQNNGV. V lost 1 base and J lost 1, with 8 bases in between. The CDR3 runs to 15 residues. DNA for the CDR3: TGTGCCAGCAGCTTAGGGCTAGCGAGCAATCAGCCCCAGCATTTT. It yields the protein CASSLGLASNQPQHF.

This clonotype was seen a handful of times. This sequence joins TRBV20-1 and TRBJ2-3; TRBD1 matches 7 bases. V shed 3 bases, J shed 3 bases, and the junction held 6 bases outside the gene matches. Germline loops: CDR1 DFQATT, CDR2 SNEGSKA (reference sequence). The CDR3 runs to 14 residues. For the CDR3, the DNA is TGCAGTGCTAGGGACAGGAGAAGAACAGATACGCAGTATTTT. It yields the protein CSARDRRRTDTQYF.

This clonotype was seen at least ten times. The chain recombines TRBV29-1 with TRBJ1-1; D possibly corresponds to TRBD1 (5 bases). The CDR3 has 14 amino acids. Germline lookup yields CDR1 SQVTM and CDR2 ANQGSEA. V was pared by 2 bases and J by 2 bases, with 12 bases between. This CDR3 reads CSVESFGGNTEAFF. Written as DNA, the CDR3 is TGCAGCGTTGAAAGTTTCGGGGGAAACACTGAAGCTTTCTTT.

This CDR3 is CASSWTRGSEQFF. The DNA of the CDR3 is TGTGCCAGCAGCTGGACTAGAGGAAGTGAGCAGTTCTTC. The chain is built from TRBV6-1 and TRBJ2-1; 7 bases agree with TRBD2. Germline CDR1 is MNHNS and CDR2 is SASEGT. This CDR3 is built from 13 residues. V lost 6 bases and J lost 9; bases outside the gene matches: 8.

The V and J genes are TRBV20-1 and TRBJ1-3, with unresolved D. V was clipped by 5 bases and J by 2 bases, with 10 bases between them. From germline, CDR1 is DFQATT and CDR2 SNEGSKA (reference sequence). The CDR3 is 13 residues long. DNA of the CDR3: TGCAGTGCTTCATCCGGGACTGGAAACACCATATATTTT. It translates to CSASSGTGNTIYF.

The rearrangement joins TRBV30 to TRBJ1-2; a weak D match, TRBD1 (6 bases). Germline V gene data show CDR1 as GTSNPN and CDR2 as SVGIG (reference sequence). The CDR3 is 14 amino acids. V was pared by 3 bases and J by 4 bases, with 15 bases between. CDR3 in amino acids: CAWRGAGDGYGYTF. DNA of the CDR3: TGTGCCTGGAGGGGAGCAGGGGATGGCTATGGCTACACCTTC.

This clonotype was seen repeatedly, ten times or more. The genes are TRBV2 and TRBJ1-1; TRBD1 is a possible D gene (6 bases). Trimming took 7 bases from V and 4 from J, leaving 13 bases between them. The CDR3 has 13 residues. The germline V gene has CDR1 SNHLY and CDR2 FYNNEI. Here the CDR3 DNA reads TGTGCCAGCAAATCTATAGGGGGCACTGAAGCTTTCTTT. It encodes CASKSIGGTEAFF.

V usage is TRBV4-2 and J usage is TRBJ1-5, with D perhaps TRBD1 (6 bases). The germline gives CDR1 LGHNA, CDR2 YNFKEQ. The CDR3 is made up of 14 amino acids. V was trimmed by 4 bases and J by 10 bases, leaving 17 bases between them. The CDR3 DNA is TGTGCCAGCAGCCCGAGCCCAGGGGAGAGACCCCAGCATTTT. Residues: CASSPSPGERPQHF.

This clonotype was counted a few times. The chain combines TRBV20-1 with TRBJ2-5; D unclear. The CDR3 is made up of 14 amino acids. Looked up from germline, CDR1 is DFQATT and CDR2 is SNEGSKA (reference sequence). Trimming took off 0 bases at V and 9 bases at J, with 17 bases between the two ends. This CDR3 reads CSARDRLGRGAQYF. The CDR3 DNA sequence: TGCAGTGCTAGAGATCGGCTAGGTCGTGGGGCCCAGTACTTC.

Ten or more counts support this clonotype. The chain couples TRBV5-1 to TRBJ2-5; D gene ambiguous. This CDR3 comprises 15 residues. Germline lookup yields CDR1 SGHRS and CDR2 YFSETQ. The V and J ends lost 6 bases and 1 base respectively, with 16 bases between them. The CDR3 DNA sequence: TGCGCCAGCATTCCAGGCCCGAACTCCCAAGAGACCCAGTACTTC. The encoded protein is CASIPGPNSQETQYF.

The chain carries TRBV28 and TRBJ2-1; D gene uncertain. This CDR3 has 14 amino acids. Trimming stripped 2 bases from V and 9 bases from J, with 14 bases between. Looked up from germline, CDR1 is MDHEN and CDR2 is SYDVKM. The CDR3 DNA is TGTGCCAGCAGTTTAGCCCCGATTCGGGCTGAGCAGTTCTTC. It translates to CASSLAPIRAEQFF.

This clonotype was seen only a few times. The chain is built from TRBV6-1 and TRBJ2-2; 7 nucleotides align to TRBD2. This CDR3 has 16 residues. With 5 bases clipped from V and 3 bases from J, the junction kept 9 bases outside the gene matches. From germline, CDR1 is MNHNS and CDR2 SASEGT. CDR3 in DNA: TGTGCCAGCAGTTATGGGGGAGGGCCCGACACCGGGGAGCTGTTTTTT. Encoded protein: CASSYGGGPDTGELFF.

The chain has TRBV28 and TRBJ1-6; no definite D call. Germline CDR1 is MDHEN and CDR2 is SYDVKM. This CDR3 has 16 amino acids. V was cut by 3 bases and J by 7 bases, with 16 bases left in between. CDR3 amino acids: CASSLSAAGRNSPLHF. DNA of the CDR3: TGTGCCAGCAGTTTGTCTGCGGCAGGACGAAATTCACCCCTCCACTTT.

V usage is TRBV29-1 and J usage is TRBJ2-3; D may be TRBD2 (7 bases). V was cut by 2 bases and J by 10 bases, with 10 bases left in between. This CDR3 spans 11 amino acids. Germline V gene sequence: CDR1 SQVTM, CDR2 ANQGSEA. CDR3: CSVEKGGAQYF. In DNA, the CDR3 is TGCAGCGTTGAAAAAGGGGGGGCGCAGTATTTT.

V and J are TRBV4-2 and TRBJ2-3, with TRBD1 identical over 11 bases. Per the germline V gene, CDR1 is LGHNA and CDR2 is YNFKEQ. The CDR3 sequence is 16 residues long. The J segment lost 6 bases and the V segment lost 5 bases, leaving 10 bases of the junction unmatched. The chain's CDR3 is CASSFLPGQGEDTQYF. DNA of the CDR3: TGTGCCAGCAGCTTCCTACCGGGACAGGGGGAGGATACGCAGTATTTT.